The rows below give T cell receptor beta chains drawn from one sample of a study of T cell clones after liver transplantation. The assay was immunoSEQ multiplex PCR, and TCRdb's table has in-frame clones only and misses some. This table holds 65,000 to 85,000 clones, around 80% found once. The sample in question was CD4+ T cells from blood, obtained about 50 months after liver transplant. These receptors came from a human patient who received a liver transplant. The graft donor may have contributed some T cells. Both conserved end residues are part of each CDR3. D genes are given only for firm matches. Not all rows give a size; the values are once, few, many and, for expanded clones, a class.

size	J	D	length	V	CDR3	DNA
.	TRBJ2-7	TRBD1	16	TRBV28	CASSFTRQGSPREQYF	TGTGCCAGCAGCTTTACCCGACAGGGGAGTCCTCGCGAGCAGTACTTC
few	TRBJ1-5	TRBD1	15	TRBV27	CASSLRQGLNQPQHF	TGTGCCAGCAGTTTGAGACAGGGCCTTAATCAGCCCCAGCATTTT
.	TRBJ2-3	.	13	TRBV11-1	CASSLAGLGTQYF	TGTGCCAGCAGCTTAGCGGGACTTGGTACGCAGTATTTT
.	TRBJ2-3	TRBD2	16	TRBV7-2	CASSQGFPGGAETQYF	TGTGCCAGCAGCCAGGGGTTTCCCGGGGGGGCGGAGACGCAGTATTTT
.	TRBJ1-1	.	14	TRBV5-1	CASGSQPGDTEAFF	TGCGCCAGCGGATCGCAACCCGGGGACACTGAAGCTTTCTTT
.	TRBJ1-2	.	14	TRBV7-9	CASSLENREHGYTF	TGTGCCAGCAGCTTAGAGAACAGGGAACATGGCTACACCTTC
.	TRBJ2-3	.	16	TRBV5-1	CASSLVGQTSTDTQYF	TGCGCCAGCAGCTTGGTGGGGCAGACTAGCACAGATACGCAGTATTTT
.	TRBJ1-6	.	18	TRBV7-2	CASSLYPLGIPMGLTLHF	TGTGCCAGCAGCTTATATCCCTTGGGCATTCCCATGGGGTTAACCCTCCACTTT
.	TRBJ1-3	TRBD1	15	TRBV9	CASSVTGPPGNTIYF	TGTGCCAGCAGCGTGACAGGGCCCCCCGGAAACACCATATATTTT
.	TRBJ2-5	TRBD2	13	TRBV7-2	CASSLTGGETQYF	TGTGCCAGCAGCTTGACGGGAGGAGAGACCCAGTACTTC
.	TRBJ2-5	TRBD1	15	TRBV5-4	CASSVNRGLRETQYF	TGTGCCAGCAGCGTTAACAGGGGGCTAAGAGAGACCCAGTACTTC
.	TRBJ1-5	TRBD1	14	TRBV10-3	CAISDGDRVQPQHF	TGTGCCATCAGTGATGGGGACAGGGTGCAGCCCCAGCATTTT
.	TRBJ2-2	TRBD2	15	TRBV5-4	CASSPPGLYTGELFF	TGTGCCAGCAGCCCACCGGGACTATACACCGGGGAGCTGTTTTTT
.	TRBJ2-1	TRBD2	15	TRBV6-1	CASSEDTSGRPKGFF	TGTGCCAGCAGTGAAGACACTAGCGGACGCCCGAAAGGGTTCTTC